The 18 T cell receptor beta chains in this list originate from one sample, sequenced in a study of blood T cell repertoires in COVID-19. Profiling relied on immunoSEQ multiplex PCR, and the TCRdb table lists in-frame clones only, not all of them. Counted here are more than 250,000 clones, approximately 85% occurring once; the ten biggest clones make up less than 6.5%. Sequenced material: peripheral blood. The receptor set was obtained from a man aged 45-60 years with active or convalescent COVID-19.

The chain combines TRBV5-1 with TRBJ2-7, with D perhaps TRBD1 (6 bases). Germline V gene data show CDR1 as SGHRS and CDR2 as YFSETQ. CDR3 length: 14 residues. The V gene lost 0 bases and the J gene lost 2 bases, with 9 bases spanning the gap. The CDR3 DNA follows: TGCGCCAGCAGCTTGGAACAGGGACCCTACGAGCAGTACTTC. Residues: CASSLEQGPYEQYF.

The chain links TRBV7-9 to TRBJ1-6; a possible D gene is TRBD1 (6 bases). Per the germline V gene, CDR1 is SEHNR and CDR2 is FQNEAQ (reference sequence). CDR3 size: 15 residues. V was trimmed by 5 bases and J by 1 base, leaving 9 bases between them. The CDR3 DNA reads TGTGCCAGCAGCCCAGGGGTTTCCTATAATTCACCCCTCCACTTT. It codes for CASSPGVSYNSPLHF.

This clone was recorded once. The genes are TRBV2 and TRBJ1-3, with 9 nucleotides matching TRBD1. With 5 bases clipped from V and 2 bases from J, the junction kept 13 bases outside the gene matches. The CDR3 totals 18 residues. The germline V gene has CDR1 SNHLY and CDR2 FYNNEI. The CDR3 coding sequence is TGTGCCAGCAGTTCAGCCGGGACAGGGATAGGTGCTGGAAACACCATATATTTT. Translated, it gives CASSSAGTGIGAGNTIYF.

The V gene is TRBV4-2, the J gene TRBJ1-2; D unresolved. Deletions cut 1 base from V and 7 bases from J, with 16 bases between. CDR1 and CDR2 from the germline V gene are LGHNA and YNFKEQ. This CDR3 contains 15 residues. The CDR3: CASSQAPSEMSGYTF. CDR3 coding DNA: TGTGCCAGCAGCCAAGCTCCATCCGAGATGAGTGGCTACACCTTC.

This clone was observed once. The chain uses TRBV27 and TRBJ2-2; TRBD1 is a possible D gene (6 bases). The V end was cut by 5 bases, the J end by 6 bases, with 10 bases between. Germline values: CDR1 MNHEY, CDR2 SMNVEV (reference sequence). The CDR3 runs to 13 residues. The CDR3 loop is CASSPRGPGELFF. The CDR3 region has the DNA TGTGCCAGCAGTCCCAGGGGCCCCGGGGAGCTGTTTTTT.

The J gene is TRBJ2-1, the V gene TRBV2; 7 bases are shared with TRBD2. V was pared by 6 bases and J by 7 bases, with 3 bases of the junction left unmatched. Germline lookup yields CDR1 SNHLY and CDR2 FYNNEI. This CDR3 comprises 12 residues. CDR3 sequence reads: CASSVSGNEQFF. CDR3 nucleotide sequence: TGTGCCAGCAGCGTTAGCGGGAATGAGCAGTTCTTC. The whole variable domain, filled in from reference TRBV2 and TRBJ2-1, reads EPEVTQTPSHQVTQMGQEVILRCVPISNHLYFYWYRQILGQKVEFLVSFYNNEISEKSEIFDDQFSVERPDGSNFTLKIRSTKLEDSAMYFCASSVSGNEQFFGPGTRLTVL.

The rearrangement joins TRBV29-1 to TRBJ1-2; TRBD1 is a possible D gene (5 bases). The CDR3 contains 14 residues. Germline CDR1 is SQVTM and CDR2 is ANQGSEA. Trimming removed 7 bases at V and 0 bases at J, with 15 bases between. The DNA for the CDR3 is TGCAGCGCACACTCGGGGGTAGCTAACTATGGCTACACCTTC. Its translation: CSAHSGVANYGYTF.

This chain connects TRBV2 to TRBJ1-1; 11 nucleotides align to TRBD1. The CDR3 is made up of 15 amino acids. From germline, CDR1 is SNHLY and CDR2 FYNNEI. V shed 8 bases and J 7 bases; nucleotides not matched to a gene: 12. The CDR3 spells CASPFGTGGSGEAFF. The DNA of the CDR3 is TGTGCCAGCCCCTTCGGGACAGGGGGAAGTGGTGAAGCTTTCTTT.

As DNA, the CDR3 is TGTGCCAGCAGTTCACTCCCCGGGTCTGGAAACACCATATATTTT. It encodes CASSSLPGSGNTIYF. The chain employs TRBV28 and TRBJ1-3, with D unclear. Germline CDR1 MDHEN, CDR2 SYDVKM. The CDR3 has 15 residues. V lost 4 bases to trimming and J lost 1 base, with 11 bases between them.

V usage is TRBV29-1 and J usage is TRBJ1-5; tentatively, D is TRBD1 (5 bases). V gave up 3 bases and J gave up 7 bases, with 13 bases separating them. The CDR3 is 13 residues long. Germline V lookup: CDR1 SQVTM, CDR2 ANQGSEA. The CDR3 here is CSVDRGQGQPQHF. CDR3 bases: TGCAGCGTTGATAGGGGCCAAGGCCAGCCCCAGCATTTT.

The CDR3 DNA reads TGTGCCAGCAGCTTGACAGGGAATAATTCACCCCTCCACTTT. Amino acids: CASSLTGNNSPLHF. The chain joins TRBV5-6 to TRBJ1-6; D possibly corresponds to TRBD1 (6 bases). With 1 base removed from V and 5 bases from J, the gap between germline ends came to 7 bases. The CDR3 length is 14 residues. CDR1 and CDR2 (germline): SGHDT, YYEEEE.

The chain uses TRBV5-1 and TRBJ1-1; TRBD1 agrees at 12 bases. The CDR3 covers 17 residues. J lost 1 base, V lost 0 bases, and 4 bases had no gene match. Germline CDR1 SGHRS, CDR2 YFSETQ. The DNA for the CDR3 is TGCGCCAGCAGCTTGGTTTCGGGACAGGGGGCGAACACTGAAGCTTTCTTT. Amino acid sequence: CASSLVSGQGANTEAFF.

The V call is TRBV5-1, the J call TRBJ1-5; no definite D call. The CDR3 is made up of 14 amino acids. Germline CDR1 reads SGHRS; CDR2 reads YFSETQ. V gave up 4 bases and J gave up 3 bases, with 11 bases separating them. CDR3 residues: CASSTGNPNQPQHF. The CDR3, as DNA: TGCGCCAGCAGCACGGGGAACCCCAATCAGCCCCAGCATTTT.

This sequence joins TRBV7-9 and TRBJ1-1, with TRBD1 identical over 7 bases. The CDR3 is made up of 15 amino acids. Germline CDR1 is SEHNR and CDR2 is FQNEAQ (reference sequence). J was trimmed by 4 bases and V by 5 bases; bases with no gene match: 10. The CDR3 nucleotides are TGTGCCAGCAGCCCAGACAGGGCGTGGAGCACTGAAGCTTTCTTT. This encodes CASSPDRAWSTEAFF.

V gene TRBV18 combines with J gene TRBJ2-7, with a weak D call TRBD2 (6 bases). CDR3 size: 15 residues. V was pared by 3 bases and J by 2 bases, with 14 bases between. Germline CDR1 reads KGHSH; CDR2 reads LQKENI. The CDR3 DNA follows: TGTGCCAGCTCACCTGGGGTAGCGGCAACCTACGAGCAGTACTTC. Amino acid sequence: CASSPGVAATYEQYF.

The rearrangement links TRBV25-1 to TRBJ2-1, with TRBD2 matching over 14 bases. The V segment lost 1 base and the J segment 9 bases; nucleotides outside the gene matches: 11. This CDR3 region has 18 residues. CDR1 is MGHDK and CDR2 is SYGVNS in the germline V gene. The DNA for the CDR3 is TGTGCCAGCAGTGAATCCTCTTTATGGACTAGCGGGAGGTTTGAGCAGTTCTTC. It translates to CASSESSLWTSGRFEQFF. The entire variable domain, with the rest obtained from reference TRBV25-1 and TRBJ2-1, is as follows: EADIYQTPRYLVIGTGKKITLECSQTMGHDKMYWYQQDPGMELHLIHYSYGVNSTEKGDLSSESTVSRIRTEHFPLTLESARPSHTSQYLCASSESSLWTSGRFEQFFGPGTRLTVL.

This clone was found a few times. The J gene is TRBJ2-7, the V gene TRBV19; 9 positions match TRBD1. The V gene's germline CDR1 is LNHDA and CDR2 SQIVND (reference sequence). The CDR3 has 14 residues. V lost 10 bases to trimming and J lost 5 bases; unmatched junction nucleotides: 12. CDR3 bases: TGTGCCACCGCTCCGGGACAGGGCCCAGACGAGCAGTACTTC. Protein: CATAPGQGPDEQYF.

The chain couples TRBV7-2 to TRBJ2-4; D is possibly TRBD1 (6 bases). V lost 2 bases and J 12 bases, leaving 11 bases between the germline ends. The CDR3 covers 12 residues. From germline, CDR1 is SGHTA and CDR2 FQGNSA. This CDR3 reads CASSLRGTAQYF. CDR3 bases: TGTGCCAGCAGCTTAAGGGGGACGGCTCAGTACTTC.